The 10 T cell receptor beta chains below all came from one sample that was sequenced in a study of beta chain features in type 1 diabetes. Of the isolated RNA, all was reverse transcribed, and so the sequenced material was expressed TCRB transcripts. Only in-frame clones appear in the TCRdb table, and some are missing; sequencing was by immunoSEQ multiplex PCR. The table shows 150,000 to 190,000 clones, with around 10% occurring only once. Sequences were obtained from central memory CD4+ T cells from blood. The receptors shown here come from a man in his late teens or twenties in good health.

This clone was observed a handful of times. This chain links TRBV4-3 with TRBJ1-2, with unresolved D. With 1 base removed from V and 3 bases from J, the gap between germline ends came to 3 bases. Germline V lookup: CDR1 LGHNA, CDR2 YSLEER. The CDR3 has 12 residues. The CDR3 nucleotides are TGCGCCAGCAGCCAAGGCGACTATGGCTACACCTTC. This codes for CASSQGDYGYTF.

V usage is TRBV29-1 and J usage is TRBJ2-1; TRBD1 aligns across 8 bases. J lost 8 bases, V lost 7 bases, and 7 bases had no gene match. The CDR3 sequence is 12 residues long. Germline loops: CDR1 SQVTM, CDR2 ANQGSEA. In nucleotides, the CDR3 is TGCAGCGCTTTACAGGGGGTCGATGAGCAGTTCTTC. Translating gives CSALQGVDEQFF.

The table lists this clone with a few counts. The genes are TRBV19 and TRBJ2-5; 8 nucleotides line up with TRBD2. V lost 6 bases, J lost 5 bases, and 8 bases stayed unmatched. CDR1 LNHDA and CDR2 SQIVND come from the germline V gene (reference sequence). CDR3 length equals 14 residues. The CDR3 here is CASSPGTSSETQYF. For the CDR3, the DNA is TGTGCCAGTAGCCCCGGGACTAGTTCTGAGACCCAGTACTTC.

In this sample, this clone turned up a few times. This sequence joins TRBV28 and TRBJ1-4; no definite D call. Trimming removed 8 bases from V and 11 bases from J, with 24 bases in between. Germline V CDR1 and CDR2: MDHEN, SYDVKM. CDR3 length: 15 residues. CDR3 DNA sequence: TGTGCCAGCCTTCCAGGTGGACCCCTGACTCGGAAACTGTTTTTT. Protein product: CASLPGGPLTRKLFF.

The sample holds a few counts of this clone. The chain combines TRBV10-3 with TRBJ1-1; D is unclear. Trimming cost V 7 bases and J 3 bases, with 9 bases left between them. The CDR3 is 12 residues long. CDR1 and CDR2 from the germline V gene are ENHRY and SYGVKD. CDR3 region: CAIMGRDTEAFF. CDR3 DNA sequence: TGTGCCATCATGGGGAGGGACACTGAAGCTTTCTTT.

The CDR3 nucleotides are TGTGCCAGCTCACGCAGGCCCGACCAGTCCTACGAGCAGTACTTC. This codes for CASSRRPDQSYEQYF. The chain combines TRBV18 with TRBJ2-7; no clear D. The CDR3 covers 15 residues. Looked up from germline, CDR1 is KGHSH and CDR2 is LQKENI. The V gene lost 4 bases and the J gene lost 1 base, with 14 bases spanning the gap.

V gene TRBV14 combines with J gene TRBJ2-2, with D unclear. CDR1 is SGHDN, CDR2 FVKESK, per germline. CDR3 size: 15 residues. Trimming cost V 1 base and J 5 bases, with 11 bases left between them. In DNA form, the CDR3 reads TGTGCCAGCAGCCAAGCTGACTTTGGAACCGGGGAGCTGTTTTTT. Translated, it gives CASSQADFGTGELFF.

V gene TRBV28 combines with J gene TRBJ1-2; 10 nucleotides line up with TRBD1. This CDR3 is 13 amino acids long. V dropped 3 bases and J dropped 8; count of bases not matched to a gene: 3. Germline loops: CDR1 MDHEN, CDR2 SYDVKM. CDR3 sequence reads: CASSFGQGEGYTF. In DNA form, the CDR3 reads TGTGCCAGCAGTTTCGGACAGGGGGAGGGCTACACCTTC.

J is TRBJ1-2 and V is TRBV28; D unclear. The V gene's germline CDR1 is MDHEN and CDR2 SYDVKM. The CDR3 is 12 amino acids. With 4 bases removed from V and 3 bases from J, the gap between germline ends came to 6 bases. The CDR3 DNA follows: TGTGCCAGCAGTTCACAGTACTATGGCTACACCTTC. Translated, it gives CASSSQYYGYTF.

This clone was counted only a few times. The rearrangement joins TRBV28 to TRBJ2-7, with 8 nucleotides matching TRBD1. The CDR3 is 14 residues long. The V segment lost 5 bases and the J segment 7 bases; nucleotides outside the gene matches: 10. Germline-derived CDR1 and CDR2 are MDHEN and SYDVKM. The CDR3 region is CASSLPGGLGEQYF. CDR3 bases: TGTGCCAGCAGTCTCCCAGGGGGCCTGGGGGAGCAGTACTTC.